What follows are 30 T cell receptor beta chains derived from one specimen sequenced in a study of blood T cell repertoires in COVID-19. Measured with immunoSEQ multiplex PCR; TCRdb has only the in-frame clones, and not every one. The sample holds some 370,000 clones, roughly nine tenths seen once. Sequenced input: peripheral blood. Every receptor here comes from a middle-aged man with acute or convalescent COVID-19.

This clone appeared once. The chain has TRBV4-2 and TRBJ2-3; TRBD2 aligns across 10 bases. Trimming at V came to 4 bases and at J to 4 bases, leaving 11 bases not matched to a gene. CDR3 length: 17 residues. From germline, CDR1 is LGHNA and CDR2 YNFKEQ. CDR3 nucleotides: TGTGCCAGCAGCCCACAATCCTCTAGCGGGGGCGCAGATACGCAGTATTTT. Translated, it gives CASSPQSSSGGADTQYF.

The gene calls are TRBV21-1 and TRBJ2-7; the D segment call TRBD2 is taken from the table without a DNA check. TRBV21-1 is described as a pseudogene. This CDR3 region has 16 residues. CDR3 sequence reads: CASGHWTSGSSYEQYF. As DNA, the CDR3 is TGTGCCAGCGGGCACTGGACTAGCGGGAGTTCCTACGAGCAGTACTTC.

The genes are TRBV12-3 or TRBV12-4 and TRBJ1-1; TRBD1 might be the D (6 bases). V lost 6 bases and J 9 bases, leaving 17 bases between the germline ends. CDR3 length: 13 residues. This CDR3 is CASRLGGASQAFF. Written as DNA, the CDR3 is TGTGCCAGCAGGCTCGGGGGGGCCTCCCAAGCTTTCTTT.

The chain is built from TRBV7-2 and TRBJ2-7, with a possible D match to TRBD2 (6 bases). This CDR3 has 14 amino acids. The V end was cut by 3 bases, the J end by 2 bases, with 11 bases between. In germline, CDR1 is SGHTA, CDR2 FQGNSA. Here the CDR3 DNA reads TGTGCCAGCAGCTTGGGACTGGGACCCTACGAGCAGTACTTC. Its protein is CASSLGLGPYEQYF.

The rearrangement links TRBV5-4 to TRBJ2-3, with TRBD2 matching 12 bases. The V segment lost 4 bases and the J segment 1 base; nucleotides outside the gene matches: 4. From germline, CDR1 is SGHNT and CDR2 YYREEE (reference sequence). This CDR3 region has 16 residues. CDR3 nucleotides: TGTGCCAGCAGCCCGCGACTAGCGGGGGGCACAGATACGCAGTATTTT. This codes for CASSPRLAGGTDTQYF.

The genes are TRBV28 and TRBJ1-4, with 10 bases lining up with TRBD1. V lost 10 bases, J lost 6 bases, and 5 bases stayed unmatched. Germline CDR1 and CDR2: MDHEN and SYDVKM. The CDR3 is made up of 13 amino acids. The DNA of the CDR3 is TGTGCCACCTCCGGGACAGGGGATGAAAAACTGTTTTTT. This translates into CATSGTGDEKLFF.

The chain is built from TRBV7-9 and TRBJ1-2; possibly TRBD1 for D (6 bases). Trimming left V 4 bases short and J 0 bases short, with 15 bases between. CDR1 is SEHNR and CDR2 is FQNEAQ in the germline V gene (reference sequence). The CDR3 covers 16 residues. CDR3 nucleotides: TGTGCCAGCAGCTGGGACACTATCCCAACTAACTATGGCTACACCTTC. Translated: CASSWDTIPTNYGYTF.

The chain recombines TRBV19 with TRBJ1-5; 8 bases are a match to TRBD1. V was clipped by 10 bases and J by 6 bases; unmatched bases: 11. The germline CDR1 and CDR2 sequences are LNHDA and SQIVND (reference sequence). This CDR3 has 14 residues. The CDR3 bases are TGTGCCACCCGTGGCAGGGGGCAGGGTCAGCCCCAGCATTTT. Translated: CATRGRGQGQPQHF. Full variable domain (outside the CDR3, taken from reference TRBV19 and TRBJ1-5): DGGITQSPKYLFRKEGQNVTLSCEQNLNHDAMYWYRQDPGQGLRLIYYSQIVNDFQKGDIAEGYSVSREKKESFPLTVTSAQKNPTAFYLCATRGRGQGQPQHFGDGTRLSIL.

The chain carries TRBV9 and TRBJ2-7; 12 bases align to TRBD1. The CDR3 totals 15 residues. Germline V CDR1 and CDR2: SGDLS, YYNGEE. With 3 bases clipped from V and 3 bases from J, the junction kept 4 bases outside the gene matches. The CDR3 DNA is TGTGCCAGCAGCGCTGGGACAGGGGGCCTCTACGAGCAGTACTTC. Amino acid sequence: CASSAGTGGLYEQYF. The full variable domain, in which reference TRBV9 and TRBJ2-7 provide the parts outside the CDR3, is DSGVTQTPKHLITATGQRVTLRCSPRSGDLSVYWYQQSLDQGLQFLIQYYNGEERAKGNILERFSAQQFPDLHSELNLSSLELGDSALYFCASSAGTGGLYEQYFGPGTRLTVT.

The count of this clone is one. V usage is TRBV2 and J usage is TRBJ1-3; maybe TRBD1 (5 bases). Trimming pared 4 bases from V and 0 bases from J, leaving 13 bases between. The CDR3 has 16 amino acids. Looked up from germline, CDR1 is SNHLY and CDR2 is FYNNEI. This CDR3 is CASSAAGPSSGNTIYF. In DNA, the CDR3 is TGTGCCAGCAGTGCGGCAGGGCCAAGCTCTGGAAACACCATATATTTT. The full variable domain, with the rest looked up from reference TRBV2 and TRBJ1-3, is EPEVTQTPSHQVTQMGQEVILRCVPISNHLYFYWYRQILGQKVEFLVSFYNNEISEKSEIFDDQFSVERPDGSNFTLKIRSTKLEDSAMYFCASSAAGPSSGNTIYFGEGSWLTVV.

This chain uses TRBV2 with TRBJ1-2, with TRBD1 as a possible D gene (6 bases). This CDR3 has 13 residues. Between the trimmed V and J ends, which lost 6 bases and 2 bases, there was a span of 10 bases. From germline, CDR1 is SNHLY and CDR2 FYNNEI. In DNA, the CDR3 is TGTGCCAGCAGGGCGGGGGCCAACTATGGCTACACCTTC. Protein: CASRAGANYGYTF.

V and J are TRBV7-3 and TRBJ2-1, with 8 bases matching TRBD2. V was clipped by 3 bases and J by 0 bases; unmatched bases: 1. Germline V lookup: CDR1 SGHTA, CDR2 FQGTGA. This CDR3 is built from 15 residues. Here the CDR3 reads CASSLSGGSYNEQFF. The CDR3 DNA follows: TGTGCCAGCAGCTTGAGCGGGGGCTCCTACAATGAGCAGTTCTTC.

The gene calls are TRBV27 and TRBJ2-1, with 10 bases aligning to TRBD2. J was trimmed by 12 bases and V by 3 bases; bases with no gene match: 8. The germline CDR1 and CDR2 sequences are MNHEY and SMNVEV (reference sequence). This CDR3 is built from 14 residues. Written as DNA, the CDR3 is TGTGCCAGCAGTTTCAAGCTAGCGGGGGTTAGGCAGTTCTTC. It yields the protein CASSFKLAGVRQFF.

This clone was counted once. The J gene is TRBJ1-4, the V gene TRBV7-9, with TRBD1 as a possible D gene (5 bases). Trimming shortened V by 6 bases and J by 7 bases, and 15 bases separated the two germline ends. The CDR3 sequence is 14 residues long. The germline V gene has CDR1 SEHNR and CDR2 FQNEAQ (reference sequence). The CDR3 sequence is CASRRDSVIEKLFF. In DNA, the CDR3 is TGTGCCAGCAGAAGAGACAGCGTAATTGAAAAACTGTTTTTT.

The chain employs TRBV5-4 and TRBJ2-3; 15 nucleotides line up with TRBD2. CDR3 length: 18 residues. V lost 4 bases, J lost 0 bases, and 6 bases stayed unmatched. Germline loops: CDR1 SGHNT, CDR2 YYREEE (reference sequence). CDR3 residues: CASSRRTSGGASTDTQYF. DNA of the CDR3: TGTGCCAGCAGCCGGAGGACTAGCGGGGGGGCTAGCACAGATACGCAGTATTTT.

This clone has more than one count but fewer than ten. The chain employs TRBV28 and TRBJ2-3; 10 nucleotides line up with TRBD2. The CDR3 has 14 amino acids. J gave up 5 bases and V 6 bases, and 5 bases lay outside the gene matches. From germline, CDR1 is MDHEN and CDR2 SYDVKM. Written as DNA, the CDR3 is TGTGCCAGCAGGGTAGCGGGAGGAGAAGATACGCAGTATTTT. The encoded protein is CASRVAGGEDTQYF.

The CDR3 nucleotides are TGTGCCAGCAGCCTTTTGAGGGACAGGGGAAATGAAAAACTGTTTTTT. It codes for CASSLLRDRGNEKLFF. The chain combines TRBV5-6 with TRBJ1-4, with TRBD1 identical over 10 bases. The CDR3 totals 16 residues. Germline-derived CDR1 and CDR2 are SGHDT and YYEEEE. Trimming removed 4 bases from V and 5 bases from J; junction bases left unmatched: 8.

This chain uses TRBV5-4 with TRBJ1-1; 9 positions agree with TRBD1. CDR3 size: 15 residues. Trimming took 4 bases from V and 8 from J; bases not matched to a gene: 12. Germline V lookup: CDR1 SGHNT, CDR2 YYREEE (reference sequence). This CDR3 reads CASSVKTRDREEAFF. The CDR3, as DNA: TGTGCCAGCAGCGTGAAAACCCGGGACAGGGAGGAAGCTTTCTTT.

The V gene is TRBV6-6, the J gene TRBJ2-5; TRBD1 matches at 9 bases. This CDR3 has 16 amino acids. The V gene's germline CDR1 is MNHNY and CDR2 SVGAGI (reference sequence). Unmatched junction bases numbered 9, after V lost 5 bases and J lost 2 bases. The CDR3 bases are TGTGCCAGCAGTCGAAACAGGGGGCTTTCGCAAGAGACCCAGTACTTC. Translating it yields CASSRNRGLSQETQYF.

This sequence joins TRBV18 and TRBJ1-1; D not resolved. V lost 2 bases, J lost 2 bases, and 6 bases lay in between. The CDR3 has 13 residues. CDR1 and CDR2 from the germline V gene are KGHSH and LQKENI. In DNA form, the CDR3 reads TGTGCCAGCTCACCAGGGCCCAACACTGAAGCTTTCTTT. Its translation is CASSPGPNTEAFF.

This clone appeared a single time. This sequence joins TRBV5-1 and TRBJ2-7; TRBD2 agrees at 10 bases. After removal of 3 bases from V and 3 bases from J, the junction contained 15 bases not matched to a gene. This CDR3 contains 18 residues. Germline V gives CDR1 SGHRS, CDR2 YFSETQ. The CDR3 nucleotides are TGCGCCAGCAGCTGGAAGCGACAAAGCGGGAGGGCGAGCTACGAGCAGTACTTC. Protein: CASSWKRQSGRASYEQYF.

In its sample, this clone was seen many times. The chain has TRBV19 and TRBJ1-6, with 8 bases identical to TRBD1. Germline values: CDR1 LNHDA, CDR2 SQIVND (reference sequence). The CDR3 is 15 residues long. V lost 6 bases to trimming and J lost 8 bases; unmatched junction nucleotides: 9. CDR3 amino acids: CASSRTGTSDSPLHF. Here the CDR3 DNA reads TGTGCCAGTAGCAGGACAGGGACATCGGATTCACCCCTCCACTTT.

The gene calls are TRBV30 and TRBJ2-7; D not resolved. Trimming shortened V by 4 bases and J by 0 bases, and 16 bases separated the two germline ends. The V gene's germline CDR1 is GTSNPN and CDR2 SVGIG (reference sequence). The CDR3 spans 15 residues. As DNA, the CDR3 is TGTGCCTGGATGGTTTCTGCGGCGAGCTCCTACGAGCAGTACTTC. It specifies CAWMVSAASSYEQYF.

This chain connects TRBV6-6 to TRBJ1-1; 7 bases are a match to TRBD1. Trimming cost V 2 bases and J 4 bases; bases outside gene matches: 7. Germline V CDR1 and CDR2: MNHNY, SVGAGI (reference sequence). The CDR3 totals 15 residues. CDR3 residues: CASSYGNRGLTEAFF. CDR3 sequence (DNA): TGTGCCAGCAGTTACGGGAACAGGGGACTCACTGAAGCTTTCTTT.

This chain links TRBV14 with TRBJ1-2, with D maybe TRBD1 (6 bases). The germline gives CDR1 SGHDN, CDR2 FVKESK. The CDR3 is 14 residues long. Trimming left V 0 bases short and J 4 bases short, with 9 bases between. The CDR3 protein is CASSQDRGTYGYTF. The CDR3 region has the DNA TGTGCCAGCAGCCAAGACAGGGGAACCTATGGCTACACCTTC.

The chain joins TRBV5-4 to TRBJ1-2, with D tentatively TRBD1 (5 bases). This CDR3 region has 14 residues. Per the germline V gene, CDR1 is SGHNT and CDR2 is YYREEE (reference sequence). V was cut by 2 bases and J by 7 bases, with 15 bases left in between. CDR3 sequence: CASSFFGGVVGYTF. CDR3 nucleotides: TGTGCCAGCAGCTTTTTCGGGGGGGTGGTTGGCTACACCTTC. Looking up the rest from reference TRBV5-4 and TRBJ1-2 gives the full variable domain: ETGVTQSPTHLIKTRGQQVTLRCSSQSGHNTVSWYQQALGQGPQFIFQYYREEENGRGNFPPRFSGLQFPNYSSELNVNALELDDSALYLCASSFFGGVVGYTFGSGTRLTVV.

The chain recombines TRBV25-1 with TRBJ2-3; D gene unclear. V lost 7 bases, J lost 1 base, and 9 bases lay in between. The CDR3 is made up of 13 amino acids. Looked up from germline, CDR1 is MGHDK and CDR2 is SYGVNS. Here the CDR3 reads CASTRTGTDTQYF. CDR3 in DNA: TGTGCCAGCACCCGAACGGGCACAGATACGCAGTATTTT.

This chain uses TRBV5-1 with TRBJ2-1; 8 positions match TRBD1. Germline values: CDR1 SGHRS, CDR2 YFSETQ. The V and J ends lost 2 bases and 9 bases, in that order; junction bases with no gene match: 10. The CDR3 sequence is 15 residues long. The CDR3 DNA sequence: TGCGCCAGCAGCTTTAAGACAGGGGATAGGAGTGAGCAGTTCTTC. This sequence encodes CASSFKTGDRSEQFF. The full variable domain, completed using reference TRBV5-1 and TRBJ2-1, is KAGVTQTPRYLIKTRGQQVTLSCSPISGHRSVSWYQQTPGQGLQFLFEYFSETQRNKGNFPGRFSGRQFSNSRSEMNVSTLELGDSALYLCASSFKTGDRSEQFFGPGTRLTVL.

This chain connects TRBV6-6 to TRBJ2-7, with 9 bases fitting TRBD1. V shed 5 bases and J 6 bases; nucleotides not matched to a gene: 5. Germline CDR1 reads MNHNY; CDR2 reads SVGAGI (reference sequence). This CDR3 has 13 residues. The CDR3, as DNA: TGTGCCAGCAGTGGGGACAGGGTCTCCGAGCAGTACTTC. Translating it yields CASSGDRVSEQYF.

This clone appeared a single time. This sequence joins TRBV24-1 and TRBJ2-3; D ambiguous. Germline CDR1 reads KGHDR; CDR2 reads SFDVKD. Trimming took 4 bases from V and 0 from J, leaving 13 bases between them. The CDR3 has 16 amino acids. CDR3 sequence reads: CATSDPALASTDTQYF. DNA for the CDR3: TGTGCCACCAGTGACCCTGCTCTGGCTAGCACAGATACGCAGTATTTT.